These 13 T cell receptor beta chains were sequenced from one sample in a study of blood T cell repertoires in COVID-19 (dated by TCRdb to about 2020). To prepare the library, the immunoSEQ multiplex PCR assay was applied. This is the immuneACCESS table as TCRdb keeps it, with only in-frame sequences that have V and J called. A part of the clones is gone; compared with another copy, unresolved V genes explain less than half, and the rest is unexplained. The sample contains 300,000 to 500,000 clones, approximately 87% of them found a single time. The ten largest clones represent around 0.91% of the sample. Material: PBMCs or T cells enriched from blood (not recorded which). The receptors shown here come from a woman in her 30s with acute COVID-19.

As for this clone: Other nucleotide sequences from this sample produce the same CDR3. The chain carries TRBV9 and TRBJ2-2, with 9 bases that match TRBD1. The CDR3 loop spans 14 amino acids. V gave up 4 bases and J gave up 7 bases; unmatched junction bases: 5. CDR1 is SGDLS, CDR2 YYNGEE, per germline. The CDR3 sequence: CASSPQGAGGELFF. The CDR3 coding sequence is TGTGCCAGCAGCCCACAGGGGGCTGGCGGGGAGCTGTTTTTT.

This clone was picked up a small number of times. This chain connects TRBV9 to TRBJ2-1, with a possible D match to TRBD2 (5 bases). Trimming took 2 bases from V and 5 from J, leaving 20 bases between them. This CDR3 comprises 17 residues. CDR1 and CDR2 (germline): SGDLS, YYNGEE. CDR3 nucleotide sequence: TGTGCCAGCAGCGTTAGTGCCCGGCTAGCACCTAACAATGAGCAGTTCTTC. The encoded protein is CASSVSARLAPNNEQFF.

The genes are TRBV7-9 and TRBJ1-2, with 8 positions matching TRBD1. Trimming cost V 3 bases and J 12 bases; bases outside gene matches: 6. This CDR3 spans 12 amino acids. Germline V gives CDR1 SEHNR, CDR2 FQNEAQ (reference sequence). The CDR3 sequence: CASSFTQGANTF. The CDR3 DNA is TGTGCCAGCAGCTTTACGCAGGGGGCTAACACCTTC.

The chain's CDR3 is CASSPGVILNSPLHF. The CDR3 DNA reads as TGTGCCAGCAGCCCAGGGGTAATCTTAAATTCACCCCTCCACTTT. The chain recombines TRBV6-2 or TRBV6-3 with TRBJ1-6; possible D gene TRBD1, 6 bases. Trimming left V 6 bases short and J 7 bases short, with 16 bases between. This CDR3 spans 15 amino acids. The germline gives CDR1 MNHEY, CDR2 SVGEGT.

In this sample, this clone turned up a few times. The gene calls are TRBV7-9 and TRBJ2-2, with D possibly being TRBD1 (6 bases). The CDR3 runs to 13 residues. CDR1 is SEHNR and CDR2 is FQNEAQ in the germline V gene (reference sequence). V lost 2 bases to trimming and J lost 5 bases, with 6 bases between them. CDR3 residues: CASSLQGTGELFF. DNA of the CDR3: TGTGCCAGCAGCTTACAGGGGACCGGGGAGCTGTTTTTT.

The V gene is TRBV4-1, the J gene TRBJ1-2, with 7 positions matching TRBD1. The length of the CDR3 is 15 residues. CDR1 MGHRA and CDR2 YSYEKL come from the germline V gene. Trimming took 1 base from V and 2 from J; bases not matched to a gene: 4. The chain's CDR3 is CASSQGQGGNYGYTF. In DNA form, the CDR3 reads TGCGCCAGCAGCCAAGGACAGGGAGGCAACTATGGCTACACCTTC.

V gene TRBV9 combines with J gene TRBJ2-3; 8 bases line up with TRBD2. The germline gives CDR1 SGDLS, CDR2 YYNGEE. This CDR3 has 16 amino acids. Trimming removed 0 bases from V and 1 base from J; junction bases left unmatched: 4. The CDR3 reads CASSVASGLGTDTQYF. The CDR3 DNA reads TGTGCCAGCAGCGTAGCTAGCGGGCTAGGCACAGATACGCAGTATTTT.

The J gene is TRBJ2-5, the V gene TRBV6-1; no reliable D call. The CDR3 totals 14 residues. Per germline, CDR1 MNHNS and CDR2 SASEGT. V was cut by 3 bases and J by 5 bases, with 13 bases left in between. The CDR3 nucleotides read TGTGCCAGCAGTGAGTCACAGCCTTGGGAGACCCAGTACTTC. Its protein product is CASSESQPWETQYF.

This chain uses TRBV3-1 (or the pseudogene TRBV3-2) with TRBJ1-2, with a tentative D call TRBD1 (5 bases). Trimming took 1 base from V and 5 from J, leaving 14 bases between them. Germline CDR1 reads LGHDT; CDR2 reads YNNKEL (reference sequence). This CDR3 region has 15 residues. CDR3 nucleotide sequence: TGTGCCAGCAGCCAAGGGTCCGCAGGGAAATATGGCTACACCTTC. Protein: CASSQGSAGKYGYTF.

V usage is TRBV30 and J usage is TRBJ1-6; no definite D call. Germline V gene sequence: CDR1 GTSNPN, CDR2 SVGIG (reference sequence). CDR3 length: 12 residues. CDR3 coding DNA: TGTGCGATTAGCTCCTATAATTCACCCCTCCACTTT. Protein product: CAISSYNSPLHF. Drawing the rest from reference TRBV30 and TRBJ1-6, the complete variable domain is SQTIHQWPATLVQPVGSPLSLECTVEGTSNPNLYWYRQAAGRGLQLLFYSVGIGQISSEVPQNLSASRPQDRQFILSSKKLLLSDSGFYLCAISSYNSPLHFGNGTRLTVT.

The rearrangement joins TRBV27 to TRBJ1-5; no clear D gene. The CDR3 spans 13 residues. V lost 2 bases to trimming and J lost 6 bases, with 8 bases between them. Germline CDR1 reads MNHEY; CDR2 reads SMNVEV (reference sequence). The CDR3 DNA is TGTGCCAGCAGTTTAAGAGGGTCTCAGCCCCAGCATTTT. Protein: CASSLRGSQPQHF.

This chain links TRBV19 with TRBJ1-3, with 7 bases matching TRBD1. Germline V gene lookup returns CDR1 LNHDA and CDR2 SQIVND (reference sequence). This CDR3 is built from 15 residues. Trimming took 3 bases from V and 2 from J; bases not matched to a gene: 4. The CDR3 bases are TGTGCCAGTAGTATCAACAGGGGCCCTGGAAACACCATATATTTT. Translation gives CASSINRGPGNTIYF.

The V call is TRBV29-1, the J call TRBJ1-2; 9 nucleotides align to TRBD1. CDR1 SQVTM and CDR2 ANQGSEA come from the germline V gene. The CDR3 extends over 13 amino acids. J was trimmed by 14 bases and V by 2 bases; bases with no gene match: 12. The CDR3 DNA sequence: TGCAGCGTTGAACGCGGGACAGGGAGAACGCGTACCTTC. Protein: CSVERGTGRTRTF.